In its sample, the clone carrying this TCR beta chain was seen a few times. What it binds is unknown. The data were obtained in a study of cytomegalovirus exposure and HLA in healthy donors. As for the study in general: Prior work identified about 120 million unique TCR beta sequences in 150 million to 200 million T cells. There were 350 to 400 genotyped donors. Of these, 81% fell in the genetic ancestry cluster associated with self-reported Caucasian donors.

60 Vbeta and 13 Jbeta primers were used in PCR. TCRdb's copy holds only in-frame clones and misses some; the assay was immunoSEQ multiplex PCR. In the table there are around 120,000 clones, roughly 80% of which are singletons. Study-wide findings and caveats: Available immune exposure information was restricted to CMV serostatus only. It was 150 to 200 TCR beta chains that were listed as cytomegalovirus-associated.

The TCR comes from a boy aged 10-17 years in good health and CMV-seronegative. Sequencing used PBMCs.

The CDR3 reads CASSPTGPYTEAFF. The CDR3 nucleotides are TGTGCCAGCTCACCAACGGGTCCATACACTGAAGCTTTCTTT. The V gene is TRBV18, the J gene TRBJ1-1; no definite D call. Per germline, CDR1 KGHSH and CDR2 LQKENI. The ends were cut back, 2 bases at V and 3 bases at J, with 10 bases in the middle. This CDR3 contains 14 residues.